The clone carrying this TCR beta chain was counted at least ten times. At one of its ends the junction is not consistent with the germline gene, which may arise from a read error. This entry belongs to a study of neurological immune-mediated disorders. Study summary: The 35 or so multiple sclerosis patients comprised roughly 31 relapsing-remitting and 3 secondary progressive cases.

It was by 5'RACE with 10-nucleotide random UMIs that the cDNA was made. TCRdb reprocessed the 5' RACE reads via MiXCR and lists one record per CDR3 protein. The sample holds roughly 70,000 distinct CDR3 sequences, around 5.5% seen once. The unsorted libraries originated from 2 million PBMCs that had been stored at -80 C. There are 14 residues in the CDR3. CDR1 and CDR2 from the germline V gene are MDHEN and SYDVKM. The clonotype comes from a woman in her 30s with multiple sclerosis. The sample comprised PBMCs. The gene calls are TRBV28 and TRBJ1-5; TRBD1 matches at 7 bases. For the CDR3, the DNA is TGTGCCAGCAGTTCCAGGGGGAGCAATCAGCCCCAGAATTTT. It translates to CASSSRGSNQPQNF.